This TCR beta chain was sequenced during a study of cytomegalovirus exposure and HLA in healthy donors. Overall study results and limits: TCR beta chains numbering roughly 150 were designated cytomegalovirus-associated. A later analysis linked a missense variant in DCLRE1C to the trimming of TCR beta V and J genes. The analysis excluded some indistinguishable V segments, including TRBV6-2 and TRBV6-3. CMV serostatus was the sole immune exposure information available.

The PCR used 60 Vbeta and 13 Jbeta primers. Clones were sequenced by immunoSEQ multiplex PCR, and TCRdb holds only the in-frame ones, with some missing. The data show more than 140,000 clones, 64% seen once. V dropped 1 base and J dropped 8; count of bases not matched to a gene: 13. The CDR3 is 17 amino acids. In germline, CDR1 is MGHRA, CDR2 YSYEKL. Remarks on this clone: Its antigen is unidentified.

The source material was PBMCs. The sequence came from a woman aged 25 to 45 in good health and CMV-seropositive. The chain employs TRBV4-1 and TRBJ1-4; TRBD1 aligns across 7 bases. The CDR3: CASSQGGVRTGHEKLFF. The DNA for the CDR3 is TGCGCCAGCAGCCAAGGAGGTGTTCGGACAGGACACGAAAAACTGTTTTTT.